The 2 T cell receptor beta chains reported below all come from one sample, sequenced in a study of T cell repertoires in cytomegalovirus infection. A single record per CDR3 protein comes from TCRdb applying MiXCR to the reads. The repertoire holds more than 650,000 distinct CDR3 sequences, with approximately 34% as singletons. Sequencing input: PBMCs. The receptors were sampled from a human donor in good health (CMV status not recorded). Some clones in this sample may be carry-over from other donors' samples.

This rearrangement joins TRBV6-6 to TRBJ2-4; 7 nucleotides align to TRBD1. Germline CDR1 MNHNY, CDR2 SVGAGI (reference sequence). The V and J ends lost 0 bases and 3 bases, in that order; junction bases with no gene match: 11. CDR3 length: 18 amino acids. CDR3 nucleotide sequence: TGTGCCAGCAGTTACTCGATTGTGGGCCGGGACAGCAAAAACATTCAGTACTTC. This encodes CASSYSIVGRDSKNIQYF.

This clonotype has a handful of counts. For the CDR3, the DNA is TGTGCCAGCAGTGCTTATGGGGGCACCGGGGAGCTGTTTTTT. Translated, it gives CASSAYGGTGELFF. The chain uses TRBV12-3 or TRBV12-4 and TRBJ2-2; either TRBD1 or TRBD2 may supply D (5 bases each). Trimming left V 5 bases short and J 4 bases short, with 11 bases between. This CDR3 has 14 residues.